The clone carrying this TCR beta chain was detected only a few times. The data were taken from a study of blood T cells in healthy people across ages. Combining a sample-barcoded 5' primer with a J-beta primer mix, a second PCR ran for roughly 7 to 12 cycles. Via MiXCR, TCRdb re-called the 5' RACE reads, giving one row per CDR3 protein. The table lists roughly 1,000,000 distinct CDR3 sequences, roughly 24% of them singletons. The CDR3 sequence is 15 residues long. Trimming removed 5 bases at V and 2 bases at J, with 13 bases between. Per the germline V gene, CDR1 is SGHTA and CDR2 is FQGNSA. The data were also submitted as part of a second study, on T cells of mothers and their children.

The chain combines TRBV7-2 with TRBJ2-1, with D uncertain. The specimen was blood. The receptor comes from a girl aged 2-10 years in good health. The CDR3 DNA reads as TGTGCCAGCAGCCTAGAAACGGGTCCCTACAATGAGCAGTTCTTC. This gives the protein CASSLETGPYNEQFF.